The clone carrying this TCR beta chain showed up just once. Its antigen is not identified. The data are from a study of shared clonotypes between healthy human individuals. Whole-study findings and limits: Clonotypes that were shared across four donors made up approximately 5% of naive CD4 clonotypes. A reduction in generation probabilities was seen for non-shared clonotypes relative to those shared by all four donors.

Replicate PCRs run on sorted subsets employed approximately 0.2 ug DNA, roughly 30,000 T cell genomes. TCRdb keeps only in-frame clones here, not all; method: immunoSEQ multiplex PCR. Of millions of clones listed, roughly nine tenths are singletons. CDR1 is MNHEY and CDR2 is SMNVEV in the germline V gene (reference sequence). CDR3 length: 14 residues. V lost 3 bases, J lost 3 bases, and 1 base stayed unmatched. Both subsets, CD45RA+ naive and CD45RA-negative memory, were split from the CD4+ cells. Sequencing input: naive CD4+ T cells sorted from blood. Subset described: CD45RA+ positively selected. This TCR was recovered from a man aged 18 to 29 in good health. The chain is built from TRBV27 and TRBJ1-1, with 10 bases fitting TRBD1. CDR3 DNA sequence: TGTGCCAGCAGTTTCGGGACAGGGGACACTGAAGCTTTCTTT. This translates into CASSFGTGDTEAFF.